The sequence of this T cell receptor (beta chain) was determined in a study of CD8+ T cells in alopecia areata. At the level of the study: Severity of treated patients was scored by affected scalp percentage.

Extracted RNA was reverse transcribed into cDNA, the sequencing template. The method was immunoSEQ multiplex PCR; TCRdb's version includes in-frame clones alone and lacks a portion of them. The sample has over 150,000 clones; 50% to 65% are singletons. From germline, CDR1 is GTSNPN and CDR2 SVGIG (reference sequence). The CDR3 has 11 amino acids. Trimming cost V 0 bases and J 7 bases, with 6 bases left between them. The treatment was: oral pan-JAK inhibitor, 5-10 mg twice daily. The material was CD4+ T cells sorted from blood, obtained at week 24, from a patient treated with tofacitinib. This clonotype was obtained from a human donor with alopecia areata. J is TRBJ1-1 and V is TRBV30; the D is unclear. CDR3 nucleotides: TGTGCCTGGAGTGTGCGGAGTGAAGCTTTCTTT. It translates to CAWSVRSEAFF.